The following is a T cell receptor beta chain sequence with its context. This specimen belongs to a study of blood T cell repertoires in COVID-19. Study context: Samples taken during acute and convalescent COVID-19 were collected in the United States, Italy and Spain. T cells, B-cell-depleted T cells, or PBMCs provided the cDNA or gDNA that served as material.

J was trimmed by 2 bases and V by 0 bases; bases with no gene match: 7. CDR1 and CDR2 from the germline V gene are SGDLS and YYNGEE. CDR3 length: 17 amino acids. In the source study's methods: Nucleated cell number was recorded as an estimate derived from reference gene primer amplification. This table comes from immunoSEQ multiplex PCR, and its TCRdb copy is limited to in-frame clones, with some not included. D and trimming were read from the DNA, whereas the V and J calls and clone size are those reported in that table. The table includes fewer than 600,000 clones, 89% detected once. Material: peripheral blood. The gene calls are TRBV9 and TRBJ2-2; 7 positions match TRBD1. The clonotype was recovered from a man aged 18-30 years with COVID-19, enrolled during active disease. CDR3 in amino acids: CASSVGGGLINTGELFF. The CDR3 coding sequence is TGTGCCAGCAGCGTAGGAGGGGGCCTGATCAACACCGGGGAGCTGTTTTTT.